This TCR beta chain is from a study of blood T cell repertoires in COVID-19. In the authors' workflow: Nucleated cell number was recorded as an estimate derived from reference gene primer amplification. The protocol was immunoSEQ multiplex PCR, while the TCRdb copy is restricted to in-frame clones and leaves out a portion. V, J and clone size reflect that table, while D and trimming were determined from the DNA. The sample yields some 250,000 clones, approximately 86% seen once. Germline V CDR1 and CDR2: SGHRS, YFSETQ. The trim removed 1 base at V and 4 bases at J, leaving 7 bases unmatched. The CDR3 runs 16 residues.

This TCR was sampled from a woman aged 55-69 years with COVID-19, enrolled during active disease. The sequenced sample was peripheral blood. The chain links TRBV5-1 to TRBJ2-1; 8 bases map to TRBD2. The CDR3 region is CASSLSPSGSYNEQFF. CDR3 DNA sequence: TGCGCCAGCAGCTTGAGTCCCAGCGGGAGTTACAATGAGCAGTTCTTC.